The 5 T cell receptor beta chains listed next were all sequenced from one sample in a study of T-cell memory formation after mild COVID-19. TCRdb passed the 5' RACE reads through MiXCR, listing each CDR3 protein once. This sample has hundreds of thousands of distinct CDR3 sequences, with 18% found just once. The sample taken for sequencing was PBMCs or a T cell subset sorted from them (not recorded which). All receptors derive from an adult woman who had mild COVID-19 (a few samples of this study predate the infection). Cell type and time point are not known.

The table lists this clonotype with a few counts. This chain uses TRBV5-1 with TRBJ1-1; 8 nucleotides line up with TRBD1. From germline, CDR1 is SGHRS and CDR2 YFSETQ. CDR3 size: 16 residues. J was trimmed by 2 bases and V by 0 bases; bases with no gene match: 6. As DNA, the CDR3 is TGCGCCAGCAGCTTGGGGAGGGACAGGATTAACACTGAAGCTTTCTTT. As protein: CASSLGRDRINTEAFF.

V is TRBV29-1 and J is TRBJ2-3; D unresolved. Trimming removed 8 bases at V and 5 bases at J, with 23 bases between. Germline V gene sequence: CDR1 SQVTM, CDR2 ANQGSEA. The CDR3 is 15 residues long. Here the CDR3 DNA reads TGCAGCACCTCCCCCGGCCAGCCAGAAATAGATACGCAGTATTTT. Translated: CSTSPGQPEIDTQYF.

This clonotype was recorded a few times. The chain recombines TRBV4-1 with TRBJ2-7; 8 bases agree with TRBD2. Germline assignment: CDR1 MGHRA and CDR2 YSYEKL. Losses at the gene ends were 2 bases for V and 1 base for J; bases not matched to a gene: 4. The CDR3 is 15 amino acids. In DNA form, the CDR3 reads TGCGCCAGCAGCCAAATACTAGCGGCTTCCTACGAGCAGTACTTC. This sequence encodes CASSQILAASYEQYF.

In its sample, this clonotype was seen a few times. V usage is TRBV4-1 and J usage is TRBJ2-1; D is undetermined. The CDR3 length is 19 residues. Trimming pared 1 base from V and 0 bases from J, leaving 19 bases between. The V gene's germline CDR1 is MGHRA and CDR2 YSYEKL. The CDR3, as DNA: TGCGCCAGCAGCCAAGTAGTTATTACTCAGGCCCCCTCCTACAATGAGCAGTTCTTC. Protein sequence: CASSQVVITQAPSYNEQFF.

This clonotype came up a few times. This chain links TRBV12-3 or TRBV12-4 with TRBJ2-2; no firm D call. The length of the CDR3 is 14 residues. V was pared by 4 bases and J by 4 bases, with 10 bases between. DNA for the CDR3: TGTGCCAGCAGTTGGCAGTCGGCCACCGGGGAGCTGTTTTTT. Translation gives CASSWQSATGELFF.